This T cell receptor (beta chain) was sequenced for a study of cytomegalovirus exposure and HLA in healthy donors (dated by TCRdb to 2017 to 2019). Looking at the study overall: An earlier analysis of some 620 of the donors reported approximately 280 Gb of sequence data and around 120 million unique TCR beta sequences obtained from about 180 million T cells. An early release covering over 500 HLA-typed donors comprised approximately 300 gigabases of sequencing data and around 80 million unique TCR sequences. Of the 398 genotyped donors, 81% fell in the genetic ancestry cluster associated with self-reported Caucasian donors. The study aimed to test whether cataloging public T cell receptors could reveal signatures of past pathogen exposure. The T cell repertoires of under 750 subjects were profiled by immunosequencing and related to cytomegalovirus serostatus. A separate validation cohort of 90 to 150 different subjects was used in addition to the approximately 610-subject first cohort. High-throughput TCR immunosequencing, statistical association of individual TCRs with disease status, and machine learning were combined to predict cytomegalovirus infection status. In a later analysis, previously published TCR beta repertoires from 550 to 750 donors were re-analyzed and high-resolution HLA genotyping was added so that TCR occurrence patterns could be studied. The later analysis used no new phenotypic data to find candidate immune exposures, relying instead on TCR beta sequences and their occurrence across donors. An earlier analysis of 587 of the donors used high-throughput TCR beta sequencing to judge whether each TCR beta V gene segment behaved as functional or pseudogenic. Donor age, sex, ethnicity and CMV serostatus were compiled alongside the repertoire data. A later genetic analysis took genome-wide SNP genotypes for about three fifths of the 666 donors and used that subset as a discovery cohort. All discovery cohort repertoires had been generated using a single sequencing platform. HLA typing included class I and class II loci at four-digit resolution. Typing coverage varied by locus: roughly 620-640 donors for A, B, C, DRB1 and DQB1; more than 500 for DQA1; more than 600 for DPA1; 400 to 480 for DPB1. Four or five DR-DQ haplotypes were handled as single units for association and clustering, since linkage in the cohort was strong. On average, around 240,000 unique TCR beta nucleotide sequences were sequenced per donor among a few hundred genotyped donors of the cohort, with 15% to 20% of those sequences being non-productive.

V loses 2 bases of germline sequence and J loses 12 bases, and the interval between the two ends is 17 bases. The CDR3 numbers 14 residues from cysteine through phenylalanine. Of all the DNA, just the CDR3 is kept, 42 bases in frame from base 1. Reading the germline V gene gives CDR1 MNHEY and CDR2 SVGAGI. With regard to this clone: Its antigen has not been determined. Within one base of it there is no much larger clone, and no base qualities were kept.

The library was made by the immunoSEQ multiplex PCR assay. For the multiplex PCR, a mixture combining 60 forward primers for TCR Vbeta segments and 13 reverse primers for TCR Jbeta segments was used. Amplification of the CDR3 region of rearranged TCR beta genes was performed with a multiplex PCR assay on genomic DNA. On the Illumina HiSeq System, the amplified TCR beta libraries were sequenced as 87-base-pair reads. The authors' analysis ran thus. A later analysis counted 65 million to 90 million unique TCR beta chains across the 650 to 700 repertoires, and 10 million to 11 million of these chains were shared by at least two donors. A nearest-neighbor algorithm error-corrected the raw reads and collapsed the reads into unique sequences, merging closely related sequences to remove PCR and sequencing errors. To assign V, D and J gene segments, CDR3 sequences were aligned to IMGT reference sequences. Each retained sequence needed at least a six-nucleotide match to both a V gene segment and a J gene segment. Rearrangements were classified as productive when the CDR3 lacked stop codons and remained in frame with V and J, and all other rearrangements were classified as non-productive. Following IMGT convention, CDR3 was defined as the stretch from the second conserved V-encoded cysteine up to the conserved J-encoded phenylalanine. The earlier analysis of about 610 of the donors excluded sequences that lacked an unambiguous match to a single V gene segment. An earlier analysis of 587 of the donors called V segments functional above 56.7% productive rearrangements and segregating when the between-donor standard deviation exceeded 5%. A statistical classification framework was built for diagnosing cytomegalovirus status from the catalog of TCR beta chain sequences. A later analysis assigned V and J genes by comparing TCR nucleotide sequences with IMGT/GENE-DB human TR gene sequences. A later analysis assigned CDR3 sequences and most-parsimonious VDJ recombination scenarios with the TCRdist pipeline. In a later analysis, each TCR beta chain was defined by its CDR3 amino acid sequence together with its V-gene family, and reads lacking a unique V-gene family were excluded. In a later analysis, approximately 640 highly shared, low-generation-probability nucleotide sequences were removed to address suspected cross-contamination and a sequencing artifact. A later analysis calculated a clonal expansion index for each public chain from normalized within-repertoire ranks of inferred template counts. Generation probabilities in a later analysis came from a VDJ recombination model fitted to out-of-frame rearrangements, and those results were checked against IGoR. A later analysis scored TCR-TCR, TCR-HLA and TCR-CMV co-occurrence with hypergeometric tests, applying a repertoire-size bias correction to TCR pairs. A later analysis estimated false discovery rates by permuting HLA or CMV assignments 20 times. A later analysis grouped co-occurring TCRs with DBSCAN, adding TCRdist sequence similarity when clustering within HLA-allele-positive subsets. Repertoires with fewer than 30,000 or more than 120,000 public chains, plus five repertoires with anomalous nucleotide sharing, were excluded from co-occurrence clustering. TCRdb obtained this table from immuneACCESS and retained in-frame rearrangements with V and J assigned. These tables miss some clones; where compared with another copy, unresolved V genes account for less than half of the shortfall, and the remainder is unexplained. The DNA was the basis for D and trimming; V, J and clone size are from that table. The table for this sample lists about 160,000 clones; 70% to 80% of them were counted only once. 2% to 2.5% of the sample is in the top ten clones.

Points the paper makes about the study in general: CMV serostatus was the only immune exposure information available for the cohort. In a later analysis, TCR association rates were found to vary across HLA loci, with the most associated TCRs seen for DRB1 alleles and the fewest for HLA-C alleles. A further reported finding was that TCR beta sequences accurately predicted the HLA-A and HLA-B alleles for most subjects in the first cohort. The study listed 150 to 200 TCR beta chains as associated with cytomegalovirus. In a later analysis, several top co-occurrence clusters were reported to appear linked to parvovirus B19, influenza, CMV and Epstein-Barr virus. In an earlier analysis of approximately 590 of the donors, most TCR beta V segments appeared in productive rearrangements about 87% or about 30% of the time, broadly matching IMGT annotations. The sequencing pipeline was judged likely to have produced a cluster of highly shared sequence variants as a technical artifact. The 87-base-pair reads could not distinguish some IMGT-functional V segments, including TRBV6-2 and TRBV6-3, so those segments were excluded. Specific HLA alleles were associated with 16,951 TCR beta sequences at a false discovery rate of 0.05 in a later analysis. Because HLA typing was unavailable for some donors at each locus, only the typed subset was used in association tests. In a later genetic analysis, a missense DCLRE1C variant was associated with V-gene and J-gene trimming of TCR beta chains, and the association was replicated in an independent cohort. Because counts were too low, roughly 17 rarely observed V segments, including chromosome 9 orphons, were left out of the earlier analysis of 500 to 750 of the donors. A few of the identified cytomegalovirus-associated TCR beta chains were confirmed in vitro to be specific for cytomegalovirus antigens. The cohort was sequenced for TCR beta chains only, and without alpha or paired-chain data the features that could be detected were limited. Correlated functional status among segregating V segments might be attributable to linkage disequilibrium, but an unknown experimental factor could not be ruled out. According to a later analysis, most CMV-associated TCR beta chains appeared to be HLA-restricted, and the HLA associations seemed to be driven largely by CMV exposure. Cytomegalovirus status was reported to be diagnosed by the classifier with high specificity and sensitivity in both the original and validation cohorts. When HLA alleles, especially DR and DQ, strongly co-occurred, attributing TCR associations to individual alleles was difficult. Across donors, most TCR sequences were observed very rarely, whereas some public TCRs were present in many individuals. A later analysis found that HLA-associated TCR beta chains were more clonally expanded and had lower generation probabilities than equally common non-associated chains. The presence/absence analyses assumed that sequencing depth was roughly uniform across donors, and that assumption may not be true. According to a later genetic analysis, donors in an Asian-associated ancestry cluster had fewer N-insertions in productive TCRs than the approximately 670-donor mean. The authors suggested that the approach could potentially be extended to other disease states and immunological phenotypes.

The cohort consisted of 650 to 700 healthy bone marrow donors. All cohort members were sampled while nominally healthy, although unrecorded immune exposures were likely present. The donor tested CMV seronegative and was one of the 352 seronegative cohort members. A peripheral blood sample was provided by each donor, and peripheral blood mononuclear cells were used for TCR beta sequencing. The Qiagen DNeasy Blood Extraction Kit was used to extract genomic DNA from the blood cell samples. The rearranged segments are TRBV6-5 and TRBJ2-4; confidence is insufficient to name the D gene. The TCR originated in a man between 35 and 55 years old in good health and CMV-seronegative. What was sequenced was PBMCs. Read as DNA, the sequence is TGTGCCAGCAGTTACCCCCTTTTGGAGAGCAGTCAGTACTTC. It is translated as CASSYPLLESSQYF.